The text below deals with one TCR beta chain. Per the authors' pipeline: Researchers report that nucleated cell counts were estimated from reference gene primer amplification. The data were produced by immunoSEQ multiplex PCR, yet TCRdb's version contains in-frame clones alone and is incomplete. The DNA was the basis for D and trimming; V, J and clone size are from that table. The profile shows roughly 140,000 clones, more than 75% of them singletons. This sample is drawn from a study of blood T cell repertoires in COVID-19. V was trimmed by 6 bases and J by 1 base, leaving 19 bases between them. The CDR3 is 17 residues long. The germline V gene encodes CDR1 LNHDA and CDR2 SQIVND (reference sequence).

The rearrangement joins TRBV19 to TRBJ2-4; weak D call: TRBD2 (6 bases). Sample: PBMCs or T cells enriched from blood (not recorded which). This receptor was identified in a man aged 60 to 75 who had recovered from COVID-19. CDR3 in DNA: TGTGCCAGTAGAGTAGGCAAATCCAGCGGGGCCAAAAACATTCAGTACTTC. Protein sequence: CASRVGKSSGAKNIQYF.